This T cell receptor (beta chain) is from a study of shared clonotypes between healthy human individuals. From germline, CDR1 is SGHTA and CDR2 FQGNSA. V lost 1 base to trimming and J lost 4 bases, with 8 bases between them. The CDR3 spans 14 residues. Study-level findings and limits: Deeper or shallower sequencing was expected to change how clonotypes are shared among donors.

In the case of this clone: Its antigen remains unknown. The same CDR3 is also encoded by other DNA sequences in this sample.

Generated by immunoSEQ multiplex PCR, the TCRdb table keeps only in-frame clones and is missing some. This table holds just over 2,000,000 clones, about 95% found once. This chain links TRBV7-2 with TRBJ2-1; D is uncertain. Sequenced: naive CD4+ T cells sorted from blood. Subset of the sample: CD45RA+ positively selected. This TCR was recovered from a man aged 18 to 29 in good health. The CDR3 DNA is TGTGCCAGCAGCTTAGGGGGAAGGTACAATGAGCAGTTCTTC. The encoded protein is CASSLGGRYNEQFF. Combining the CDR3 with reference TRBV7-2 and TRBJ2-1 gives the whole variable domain GAGVSQSPSNKVTEKGKDVELRCDPISGHTALYWYRQSLGQGLEFLIYFQGNSAPDKSGLPSDRFSAERTGGSVSTLTIQRTQQEDSAVYLCASSLGGRYNEQFFGPGTRLTVL.